This paragraph covers one T cell receptor beta chain sequence. Antigen unknown. The record originates from a study of monozygotic twins with inflammatory bowel disease. TCRdb re-called the 5' RACE reads; one entry per CDR3 protein, DNA not given. The sample's table shows around 220,000 distinct CDR3 sequences. This CDR3 spans 15 amino acids. Looked up from germline, CDR1 is KGHSH and CDR2 is LQKENI. Study-wide results and caveats: Concordant and discordant twins showed no difference in repertoire similarity, possibly from limited power. IBD patients displayed reduced TCRbeta diversity (inverse Simpson) when set against healthy co-twins. Relative to healthy twins, IBD patients had fewer clonotypes in common with others, a gap that was especially apparent with disease activity.

Sample: blood. The V call is TRBV18, the J call TRBJ2-3; TCRdb names TRBD1, which stays unverified in the absence of DNA. The TCR sequence derives from a human donor with ulcerative colitis or Crohn's disease, or a healthy co-twin of an affected twin (not recorded which). CDR3 amino acids: CASSRGLGITDTQYF. Supplemented by reference TRBV18 and TRBJ2-3, the full variable domain reads NAGVMQNPRHLVRRRGQEARLRCSPMKGHSHVYWYRQLPEEGLKFMVYLQKENIIDESGMPKERFSAEFPKEGPSILRIQQVVRGDSAAYFCASSRGLGITDTQYFGPGTRLTVL.